This TCR beta chain derives from a study of T cells after yellow fever vaccination. MiXCR, run by TCRdb on the 5' RACE reads, gives a single entry per CDR3 protein. The data hold roughly 170,000 distinct CDR3 sequences, with about 6% observed a single time. This clonotype appeared a few times. The target antigen is unknown. Study findings and constraints: CD4 and CD8 compartments shared a small share of clonotypes.

The source was CD4+ T cells sorted from PBMCs, collected on the day of the first yellow fever vaccination. This sequence originates from a man younger than 35 who received the YFV17D yellow fever vaccine.

The CDR3 DNA follows: TGTGCCAGCAGTTTAGCTCTAGGGGACAGCCTAGAAAATGAGCAGTTCTTC. It codes for CASSLALGDSLENEQFF. This chain links TRBV12-3 or TRBV12-4 with TRBJ2-1; TRBD1 aligns across 7 bases. V was pared by 0 bases and J by 7 bases, with 12 bases of the junction left unmatched. The CDR3 spans 17 residues.